The present entry profiles one TCR beta chain with its context. The table came from immunoSEQ multiplex PCR; TCRdb's copy has only in-frame clones and leaves some out. In the table there are some 2,000,000 clones, almost 96% of which are singletons. This sample was taken from a study of shared clonotypes between healthy human individuals. The CDR3 runs to 14 residues. V shed 0 bases and J shed 6 bases, with 13 bases lying between them. CDR1 is SGDLS, CDR2 YYNGEE, per germline. The TCR sequence derives from a man between 18 and 29 years old in good health. The material sequenced was naive CD4+ T cells sorted from blood. Subset: CD45RA+ positively selected. V usage is TRBV9 and J usage is TRBJ2-7; unclear D gene. The CDR3 is CASSVDFWGSEQYF. The CDR3 nucleotides are TGTGCCAGCAGCGTAGACTTCTGGGGAAGCGAGCAGTACTTC. Full variable domain (missing parts from reference TRBV9 and TRBJ2-7): DSGVTQTPKHLITATGQRVTLRCSPRSGDLSVYWYQQSLDQGLQFLIQYYNGEERAKGNILERFSAQQFPDLHSELNLSSLELGDSALYFCASSVDFWGSEQYFGPGTRLTVT.